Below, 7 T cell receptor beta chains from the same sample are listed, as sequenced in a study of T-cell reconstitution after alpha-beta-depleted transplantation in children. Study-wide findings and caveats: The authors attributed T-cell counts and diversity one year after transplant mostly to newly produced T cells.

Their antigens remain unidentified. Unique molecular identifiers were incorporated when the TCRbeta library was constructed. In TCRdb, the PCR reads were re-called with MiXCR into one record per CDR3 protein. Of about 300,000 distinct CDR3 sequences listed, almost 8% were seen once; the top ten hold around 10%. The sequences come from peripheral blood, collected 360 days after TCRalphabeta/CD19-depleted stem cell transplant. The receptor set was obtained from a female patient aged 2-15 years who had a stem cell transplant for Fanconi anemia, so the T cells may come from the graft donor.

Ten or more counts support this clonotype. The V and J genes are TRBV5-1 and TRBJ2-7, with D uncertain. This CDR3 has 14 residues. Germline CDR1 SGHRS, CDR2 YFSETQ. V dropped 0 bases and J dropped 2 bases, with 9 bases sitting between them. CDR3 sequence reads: CASSLGTFPYEQYV. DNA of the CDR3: TGCGCCAGCAGCTTGGGAACTTTCCCCTACGAGCAGTACGTC.

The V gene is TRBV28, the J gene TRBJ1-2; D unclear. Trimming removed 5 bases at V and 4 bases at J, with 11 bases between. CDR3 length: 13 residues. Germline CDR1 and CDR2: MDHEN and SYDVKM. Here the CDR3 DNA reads TGTGCCAGCAGTCCAGGTTATCTCTATGGCTACACCTTC. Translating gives CASSPGYLYGYTF.

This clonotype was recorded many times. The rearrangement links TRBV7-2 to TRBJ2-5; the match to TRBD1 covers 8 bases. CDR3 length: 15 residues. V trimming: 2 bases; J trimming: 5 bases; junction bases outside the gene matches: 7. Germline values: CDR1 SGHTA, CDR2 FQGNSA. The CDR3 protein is CASSLIRGREETQYF. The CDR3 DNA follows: TGTGCCAGCAGCTTAATCAGGGGGCGCGAGGAGACCCAGTACTTC.

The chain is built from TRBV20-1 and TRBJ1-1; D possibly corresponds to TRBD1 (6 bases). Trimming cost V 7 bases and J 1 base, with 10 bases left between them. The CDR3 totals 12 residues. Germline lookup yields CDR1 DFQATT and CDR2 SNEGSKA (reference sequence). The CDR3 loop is CSVRGRNTEAFF. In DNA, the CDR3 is TGCAGTGTCAGGGGCAGGAACACTGAAGCTTTCTTT.

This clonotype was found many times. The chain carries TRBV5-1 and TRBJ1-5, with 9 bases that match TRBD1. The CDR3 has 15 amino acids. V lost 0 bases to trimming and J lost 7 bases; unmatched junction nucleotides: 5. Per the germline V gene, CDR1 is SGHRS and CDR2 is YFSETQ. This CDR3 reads CASSLGTGVGQPQHF. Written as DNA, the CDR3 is TGCGCCAGCAGCTTGGGGACAGGGGTAGGACAGCCCCAGCATTTT. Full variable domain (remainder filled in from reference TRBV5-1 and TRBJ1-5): KAGVTQTPRYLIKTRGQQVTLSCSPISGHRSVSWYQQTPGQGLQFLFEYFSETQRNKGNFPGRFSGRQFSNSRSEMNVSTLELGDSALYLCASSLGTGVGQPQHFGDGTRLSIL.

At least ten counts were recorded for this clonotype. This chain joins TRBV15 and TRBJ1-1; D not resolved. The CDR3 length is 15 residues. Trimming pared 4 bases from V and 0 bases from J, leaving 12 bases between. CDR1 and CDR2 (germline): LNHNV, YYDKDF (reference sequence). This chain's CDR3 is CATSTNEGMNTEAFF. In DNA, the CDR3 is TGTGCCACCAGCACTAACGAGGGCATGAACACTGAAGCTTTCTTT.

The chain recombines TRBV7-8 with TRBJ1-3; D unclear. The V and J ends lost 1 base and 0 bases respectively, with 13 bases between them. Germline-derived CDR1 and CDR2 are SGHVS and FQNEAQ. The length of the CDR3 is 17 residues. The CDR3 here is CASSLVLGVSSGNTIYF. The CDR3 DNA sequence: TGTGCCAGCAGCTTAGTCCTTGGCGTGAGCTCTGGAAACACCATATATTTT.